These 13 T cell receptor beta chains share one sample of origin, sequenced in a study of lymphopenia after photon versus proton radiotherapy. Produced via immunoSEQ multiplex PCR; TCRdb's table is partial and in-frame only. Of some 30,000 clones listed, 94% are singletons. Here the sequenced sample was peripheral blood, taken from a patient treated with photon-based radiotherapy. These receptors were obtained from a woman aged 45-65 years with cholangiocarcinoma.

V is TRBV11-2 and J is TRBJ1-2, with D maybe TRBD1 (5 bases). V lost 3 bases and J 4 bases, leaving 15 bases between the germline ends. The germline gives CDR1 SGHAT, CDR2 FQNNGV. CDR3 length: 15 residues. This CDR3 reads CASSLHPGWGYGYTF. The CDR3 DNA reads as TGTGCCAGCAGCTTGCACCCAGGGTGGGGCTATGGCTACACCTTC.

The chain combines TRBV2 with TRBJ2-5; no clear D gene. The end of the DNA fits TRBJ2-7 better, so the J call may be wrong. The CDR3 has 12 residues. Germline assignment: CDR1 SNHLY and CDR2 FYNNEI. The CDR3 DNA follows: TGTGCCAGCAGGGATAGGCGTTACGAGCAGTACTTC. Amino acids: CASRDRRYEQYF.

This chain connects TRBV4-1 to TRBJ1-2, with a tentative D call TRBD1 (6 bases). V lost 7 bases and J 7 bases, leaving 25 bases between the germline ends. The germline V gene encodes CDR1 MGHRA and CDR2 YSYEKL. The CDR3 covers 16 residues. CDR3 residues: CASTWGKTRGPAGYTF. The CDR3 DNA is TGCGCCAGCACCTGGGGTAAAACGCGGGGGCCCGCTGGCTACACCTTC.

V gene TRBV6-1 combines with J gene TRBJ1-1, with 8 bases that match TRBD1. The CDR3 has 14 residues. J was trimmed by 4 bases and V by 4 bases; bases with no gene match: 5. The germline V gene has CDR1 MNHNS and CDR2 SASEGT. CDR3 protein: CASSAGTGGTEAFF. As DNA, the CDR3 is TGTGCCAGCAGTGCCGGGACAGGCGGCACTGAAGCTTTCTTT.

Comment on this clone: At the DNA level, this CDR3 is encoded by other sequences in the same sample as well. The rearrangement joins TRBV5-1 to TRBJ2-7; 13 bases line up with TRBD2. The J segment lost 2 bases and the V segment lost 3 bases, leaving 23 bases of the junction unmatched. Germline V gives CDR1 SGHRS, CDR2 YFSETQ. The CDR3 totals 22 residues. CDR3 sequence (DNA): TGCGCCAGCAGCTCGCCCGCATATAGGGGGCGGACTAGCGGGGGTCGAGCCTACGAGCAGTACTTC. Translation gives CASSSPAYRGRTSGGRAYEQYF.

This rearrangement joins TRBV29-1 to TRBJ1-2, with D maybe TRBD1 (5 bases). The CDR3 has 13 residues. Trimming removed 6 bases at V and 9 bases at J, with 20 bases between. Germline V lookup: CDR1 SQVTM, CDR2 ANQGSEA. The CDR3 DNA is TGCAGCGTCCTGGCGACTGGGGGTGGAAGCTACACCTTC. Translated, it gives CSVLATGGGSYTF.

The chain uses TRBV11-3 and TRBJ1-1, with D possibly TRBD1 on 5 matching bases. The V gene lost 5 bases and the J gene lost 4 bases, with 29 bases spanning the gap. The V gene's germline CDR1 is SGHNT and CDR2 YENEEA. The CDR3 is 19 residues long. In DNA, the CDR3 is TGTGCCAGCAGCCCTCCGCCCGGGGCTATCCCAACGAGGGGCACTGAAGCTTTCTTT. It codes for CASSPPPGAIPTRGTEAFF.

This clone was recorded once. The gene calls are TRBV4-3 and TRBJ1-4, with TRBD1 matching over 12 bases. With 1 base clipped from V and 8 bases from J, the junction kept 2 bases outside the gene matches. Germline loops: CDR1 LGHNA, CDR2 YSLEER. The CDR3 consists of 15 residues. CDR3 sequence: CASSQVGTGGEKLFF. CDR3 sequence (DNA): TGCGCCAGCAGCCAAGTGGGGACAGGGGGCGAAAAACTGTTTTTT.

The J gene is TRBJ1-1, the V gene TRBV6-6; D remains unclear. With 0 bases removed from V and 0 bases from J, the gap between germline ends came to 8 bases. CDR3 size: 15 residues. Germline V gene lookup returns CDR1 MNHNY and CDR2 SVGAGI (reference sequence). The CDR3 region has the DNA TGTGCCAGCAGTTACTCTCCTACGGTGAACACTGAAGCTTTCTTT. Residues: CASSYSPTVNTEAFF.

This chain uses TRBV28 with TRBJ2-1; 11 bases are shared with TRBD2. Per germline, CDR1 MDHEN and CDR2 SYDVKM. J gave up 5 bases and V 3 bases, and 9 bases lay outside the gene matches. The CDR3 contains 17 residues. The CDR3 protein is CASSFPLLAGENNEQFF. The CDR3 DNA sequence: TGTGCCAGCAGTTTCCCCCTACTAGCGGGGGAAAACAATGAGCAGTTCTTC.

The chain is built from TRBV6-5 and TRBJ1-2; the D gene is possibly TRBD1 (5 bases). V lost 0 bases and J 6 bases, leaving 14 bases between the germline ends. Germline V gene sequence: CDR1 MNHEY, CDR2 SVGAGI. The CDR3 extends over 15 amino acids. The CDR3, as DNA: TGTGCCAGCAGTTACTCGAGGTACCAGGGTCATGGCTACACCTTC. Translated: CASSYSRYQGHGYTF.

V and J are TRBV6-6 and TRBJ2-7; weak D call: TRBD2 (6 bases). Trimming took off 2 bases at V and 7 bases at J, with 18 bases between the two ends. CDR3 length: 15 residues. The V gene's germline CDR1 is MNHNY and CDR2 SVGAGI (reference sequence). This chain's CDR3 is CASSYPDLGRWEQYF. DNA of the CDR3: TGTGCCAGCAGTTACCCGGACCTGGGGAGGTGGGAGCAGTACTTC.

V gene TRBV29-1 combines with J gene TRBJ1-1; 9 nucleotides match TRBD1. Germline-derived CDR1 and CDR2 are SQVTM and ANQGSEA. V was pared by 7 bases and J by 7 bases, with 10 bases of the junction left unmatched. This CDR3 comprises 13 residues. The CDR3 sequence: CSAHMTGGGEAFF. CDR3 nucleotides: TGCAGCGCCCATATGACAGGGGGAGGTGAAGCTTTCTTT.